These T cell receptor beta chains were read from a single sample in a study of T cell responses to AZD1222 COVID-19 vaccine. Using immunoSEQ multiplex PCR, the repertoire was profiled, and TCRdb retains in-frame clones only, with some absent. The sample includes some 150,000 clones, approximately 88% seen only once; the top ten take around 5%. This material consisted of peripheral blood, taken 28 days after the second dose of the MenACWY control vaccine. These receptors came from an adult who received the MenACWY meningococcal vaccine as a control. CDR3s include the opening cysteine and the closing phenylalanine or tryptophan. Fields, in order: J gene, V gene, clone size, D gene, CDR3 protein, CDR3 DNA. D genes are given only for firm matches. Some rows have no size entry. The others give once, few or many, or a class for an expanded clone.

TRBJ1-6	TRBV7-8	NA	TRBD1	CASSSQTGLNSPLHF	TGTGCCAGCAGCTCCCAGACAGGGCTCAATTCACCCCTCCACTTT
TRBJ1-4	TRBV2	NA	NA	CASRQNEKLFF	TGTGCCAGCCGCCAGAATGAAAAACTGTTTTTT
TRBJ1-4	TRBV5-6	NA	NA	CASSLRMNEKLFF	TGTGCCAGCAGCTTAAGAATGAATGAAAAACTGTTTTTT
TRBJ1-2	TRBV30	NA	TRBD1	CAWNGQGNYGYTF	TGTGCCTGGAATGGACAGGGGAACTATGGCTACACCTTC
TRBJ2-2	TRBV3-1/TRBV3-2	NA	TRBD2	CASHSGTSGGANTGELFF	TGTGCCAGCCATTCCGGGACTAGCGGGGGGGCGAACACCGGGGAGCTGTTTTTT
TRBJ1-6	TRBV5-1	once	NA	CASSLVPGDDSPLHF	TGCGCCAGCAGCTTGGTTCCAGGGGACGATTCACCCCTCCACTTT
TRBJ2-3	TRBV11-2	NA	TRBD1	CASSSPGDRGTDTQYF	TGTGCCAGCAGCTCGCCGGGGGACAGGGGCACAGATACGCAGTATTTT
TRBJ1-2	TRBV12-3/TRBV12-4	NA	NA	CASSFRHYGYTF	TGTGCCAGCAGTTTTCGGCATTACGGCTACACCTTC
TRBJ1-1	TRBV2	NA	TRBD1	CASSEGQGYTEAFF	TGTGCCAGCAGTGAAGGACAGGGTTACACTGAAGCTTTCTTT
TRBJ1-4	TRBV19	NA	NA	CASSTPPLVATNEKLFF	TGTGCCAGTAGTACCCCCCCCCTTGTTGCAACTAATGAAAAACTGTTTTTT
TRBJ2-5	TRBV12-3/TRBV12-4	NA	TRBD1	CASSLQGLETQYF	TGTGCCAGCAGTCTACAGGGGTTGGAGACCCAGTACTTC
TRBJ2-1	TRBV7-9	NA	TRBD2	CASSPRLAVNNEQFF	TGTGCCAGCAGCCCTAGACTAGCGGTGAACAATGAGCAGTTCTTC
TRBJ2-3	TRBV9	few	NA	CASSVADSTDTQYF	TGTGCCAGCAGCGTAGCCGATAGCACAGATACGCAGTATTTT
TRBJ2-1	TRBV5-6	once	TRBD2	CASSPSFVAGLEYNEQFF	TGTGCCAGCAGCCCCTCGTTTGTAGCGGGACTGGAGTACAATGAGCAGTTCTTC
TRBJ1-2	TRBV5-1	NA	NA	CASSLKGNYGYTF	TGCGCCAGCAGCTTGAAGGGTAACTATGGCTACACCTTC